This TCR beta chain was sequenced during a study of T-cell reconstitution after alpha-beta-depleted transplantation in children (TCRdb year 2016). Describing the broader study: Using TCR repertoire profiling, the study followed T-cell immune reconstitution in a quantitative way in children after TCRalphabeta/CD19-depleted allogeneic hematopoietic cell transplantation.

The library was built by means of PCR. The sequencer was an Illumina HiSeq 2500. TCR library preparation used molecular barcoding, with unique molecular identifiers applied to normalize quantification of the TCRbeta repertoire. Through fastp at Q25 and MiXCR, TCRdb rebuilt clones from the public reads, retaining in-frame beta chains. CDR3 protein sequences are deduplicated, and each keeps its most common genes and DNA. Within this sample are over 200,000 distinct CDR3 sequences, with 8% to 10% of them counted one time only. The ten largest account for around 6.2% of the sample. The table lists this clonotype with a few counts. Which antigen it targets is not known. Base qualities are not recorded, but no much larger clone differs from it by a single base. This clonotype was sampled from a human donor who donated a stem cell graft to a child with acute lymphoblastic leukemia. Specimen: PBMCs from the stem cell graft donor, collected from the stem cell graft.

The nucleotide sequence is given as TGTGCCAGCAGCCAAGGGGATGAGCAGTTCTTC. It codes for CASSQGDEQFF. The chain was built from TRBV14 and TRBJ2-1; confidence is insufficient to name the D gene. Trimming at the junction amounts to 1 base on V and 8 bases on J, and the germline ends lie 3 bases apart. Per the germline V gene, SGHDN is the CDR1 and FVKESK is the CDR2. The CDR3 goes from the cysteine to the phenylalanine over 11 residues. The only DNA kept is the CDR3, 33 bases in frame from the first base.